Listed below are T cell receptor beta chains from one sample, sequenced in a study of cytomegalovirus exposure and HLA in healthy donors. Clones were sequenced by immunoSEQ multiplex PCR, and TCRdb holds only the in-frame ones, with some missing. This sample has fewer than 150,000 clones, with over 15% found just once. Material for sequencing was PBMCs. These receptors were collected from a woman between 18 and 29 years old in good health and CMV-seronegative. CDR3s include the opening cysteine and the closing phenylalanine or tryptophan. A D gene is named only where the DNA matches it firmly. Size is stated for part of the rows, as once, few or many counts, or as a class when the clone is expanded.

J: TRBJ1-5; size: .; D: .; V: TRBV19; DNA: TGTGCCAGTAGTATAGATAGTACAGGCAACAATCAGCCCCAGCATTTT; CDR3: CASSIDSTGNNQPQHF
J: TRBJ1-2; size: few; D: .; V: TRBV19; DNA: TGTGCCAGTAGTGGAACACCCAGGGGTATCGTTTGGATAAACTATGGCTACACCTTC; CDR3: CASSGTPRGIVWINYGYTF
J: TRBJ1-2; size: .; D: .; V: TRBV15; DNA: TGTGCCACCAGCAGAGCCCCCGCGGCTAGCGGCTACACCTTC; CDR3: CATSRAPAASGYTF
J: TRBJ2-2; size: .; D: TRBD1; V: TRBV18; DNA: TGTGCCAGCTCACCACTCCTCCCCGGGACAGGGAGGGAGAACACCGGGGAGCTGTTTTTT; CDR3: CASSPLLPGTGRENTGELFF
J: TRBJ1-1; size: .; D: .; V: TRBV2; DNA: TGTGCCAGCAGTGACAGAATATCTGAAGCTTTCTTT; CDR3: CASSDRISEAFF
J: TRBJ2-7; size: .; D: .; V: TRBV7-9; DNA: TGTGCCAGCAGCTTAGACCCAGTAAATCACTACGAGCAGTACTTC; CDR3: CASSLDPVNHYEQYF
J: TRBJ1-2; size: .; D: .; V: TRBV7-9; DNA: TGTGCCAGCAGCCTTGAGGAGGGACTAAACTATGGCTACACCTTC; CDR3: CASSLEEGLNYGYTF
J: TRBJ1-2; size: .; D: .; V: TRBV6-1; DNA: TGTGCCAGCAGTGAAGGTGGCAGGGACAACTACACCTTC; CDR3: CASSEGGRDNYTF
J: TRBJ2-1; size: .; D: TRBD2; V: TRBV29-1; DNA: TGCAGCGTTGATGGGGCACGGGGACTAGAAAATGAGCAGTTCTTC; CDR3: CSVDGARGLENEQFF
J: TRBJ1-2; size: .; D: .; V: TRBV9; DNA: TGTGCCAGCAGCGTAGGTCTAACAGCAGTAACTGGCTACACCTTC; CDR3: CASSVGLTAVTGYTF
J: TRBJ1-5; size: .; D: .; V: TRBV28; DNA: TGTGCCAGCATCCTCGTACAGTACAATCAGCCCCAGCATTTT; CDR3: CASILVQYNQPQHF
J: TRBJ1-5; size: .; D: .; V: TRBV4-2; DNA: TGTGCCAGCAGCAAAGTTGTCGGGGGTAGCAATCAGCCCCAGCATTTT; CDR3: CASSKVVGGSNQPQHF
J: TRBJ1-2; size: .; D: .; V: TRBV27; DNA: TGTGCCAGCAGCCCCAGGGGTGTGGGGAACTATGGCTACACCTTC; CDR3: CASSPRGVGNYGYTF
J: TRBJ2-2; size: .; D: .; V: TRBV7-2; DNA: TGTGCCAGCAGCCTGGACAGTCCGAACACCGGGGAGCTGTTTTTT; CDR3: CASSLDSPNTGELFF
J: TRBJ2-7; size: .; D: .; V: TRBV28; DNA: TGTGCCAGCAGGAAACTTAGCTCCTACGAGCAGTACTTC; CDR3: CASRKLSSYEQYF